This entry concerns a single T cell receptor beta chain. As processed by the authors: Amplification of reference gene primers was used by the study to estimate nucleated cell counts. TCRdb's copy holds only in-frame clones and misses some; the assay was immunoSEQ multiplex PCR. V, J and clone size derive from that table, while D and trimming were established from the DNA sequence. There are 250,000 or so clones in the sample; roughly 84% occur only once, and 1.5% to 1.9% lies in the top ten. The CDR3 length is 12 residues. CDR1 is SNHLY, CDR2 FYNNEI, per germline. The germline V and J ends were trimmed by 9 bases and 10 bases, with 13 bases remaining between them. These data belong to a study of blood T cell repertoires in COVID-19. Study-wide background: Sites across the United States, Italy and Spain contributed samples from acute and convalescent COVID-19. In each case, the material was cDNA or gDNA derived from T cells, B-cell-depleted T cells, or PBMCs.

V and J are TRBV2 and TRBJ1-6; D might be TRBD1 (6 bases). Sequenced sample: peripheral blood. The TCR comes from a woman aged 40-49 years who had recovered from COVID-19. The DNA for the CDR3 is TGTGCCAGTGGGACATCTGGCTCACCCCTCCACTTT. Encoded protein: CASGTSGSPLHF.